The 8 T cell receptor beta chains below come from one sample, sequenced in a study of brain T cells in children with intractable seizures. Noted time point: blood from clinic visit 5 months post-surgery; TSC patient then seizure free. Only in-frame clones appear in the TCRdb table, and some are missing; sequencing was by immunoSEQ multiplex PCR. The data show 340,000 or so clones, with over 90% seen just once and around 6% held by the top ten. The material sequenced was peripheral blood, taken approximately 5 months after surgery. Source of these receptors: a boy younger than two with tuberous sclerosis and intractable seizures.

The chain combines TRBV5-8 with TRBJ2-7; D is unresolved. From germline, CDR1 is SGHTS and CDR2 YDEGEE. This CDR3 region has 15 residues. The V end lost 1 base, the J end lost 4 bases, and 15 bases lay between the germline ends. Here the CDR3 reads CASSLFSWNFYEQYF. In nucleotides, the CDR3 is TGTGCCAGCAGCTTGTTCTCCTGGAACTTTTACGAGCAGTACTTC.

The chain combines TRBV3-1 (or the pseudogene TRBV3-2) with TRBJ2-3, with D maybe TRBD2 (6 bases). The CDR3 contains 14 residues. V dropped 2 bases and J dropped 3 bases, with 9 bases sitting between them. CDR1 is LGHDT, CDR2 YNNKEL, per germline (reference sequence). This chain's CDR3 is CASSQPGETDTQYF. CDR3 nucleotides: TGTGCCAGCAGCCAACCGGGAGAGACAGATACGCAGTATTTT.

The CDR3 sequence: CASSPLDPTPLHF. The CDR3 DNA follows: TGTGCCAGCAGTCCCCTTGACCCGACACCCCTCCACTTT. The chain joins TRBV6-2 or TRBV6-3 to TRBJ1-6; no clear D gene. V gave up 5 bases and J gave up 11 bases, with 13 bases separating them. The length of the CDR3 is 13 residues. Germline values: CDR1 MNHEY, CDR2 SVGEGT.

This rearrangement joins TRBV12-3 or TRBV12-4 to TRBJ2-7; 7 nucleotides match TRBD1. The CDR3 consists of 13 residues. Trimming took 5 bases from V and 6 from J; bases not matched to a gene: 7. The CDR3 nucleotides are TGTGCCAGCAGTGGGACAGCGTCCGGCGAGCAGTACTTC. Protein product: CASSGTASGEQYF.

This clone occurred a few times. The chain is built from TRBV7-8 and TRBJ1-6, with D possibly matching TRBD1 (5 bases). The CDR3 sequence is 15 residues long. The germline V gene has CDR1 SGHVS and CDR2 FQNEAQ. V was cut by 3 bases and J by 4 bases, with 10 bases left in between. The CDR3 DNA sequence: TGTGCCAGCAGCTTGGGGACTAATTATAATTCACCCCTCCACTTT. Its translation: CASSLGTNYNSPLHF.

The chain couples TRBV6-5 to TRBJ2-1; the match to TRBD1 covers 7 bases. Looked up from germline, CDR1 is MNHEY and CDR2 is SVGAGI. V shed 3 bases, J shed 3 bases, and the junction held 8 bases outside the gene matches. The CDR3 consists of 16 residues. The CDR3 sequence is CASSYLTGYRYNEQFF. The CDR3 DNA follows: TGTGCCAGCAGTTATTTGACAGGGTATCGCTACAATGAGCAGTTCTTC.

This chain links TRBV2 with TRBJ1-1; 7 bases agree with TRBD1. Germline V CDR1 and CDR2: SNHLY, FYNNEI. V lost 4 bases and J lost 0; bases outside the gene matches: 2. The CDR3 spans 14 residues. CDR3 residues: CASSGGTVNTEAFF. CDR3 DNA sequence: TGTGCCAGCAGTGGGGGGACAGTGAACACTGAAGCTTTCTTT.

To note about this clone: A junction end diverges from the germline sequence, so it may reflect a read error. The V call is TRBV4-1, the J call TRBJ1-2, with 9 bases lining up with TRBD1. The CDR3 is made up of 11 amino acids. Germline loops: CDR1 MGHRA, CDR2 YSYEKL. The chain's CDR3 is CASSGDRAVAF. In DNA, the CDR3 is TGCGCCAGCAGCGGGGACAGGGCGGTAGCCTTC.